The rows below give T cell receptor beta chains drawn from one sample of a study of shared clonotypes between healthy human individuals. This table comes from immunoSEQ multiplex PCR, and its TCRdb copy is limited to in-frame clones, with some not included. In the table there are fewer than 1.6 million clones, around 98.5% of which are singletons. Sequenced input: naive CD4+ T cells sorted from blood. The receptor set was obtained from a man aged 25-45 years in good health. The CDR3 runs from the conserved cysteine through the conserved F or W. Each record gives: J gene, clone size, D gene, V gene, CDR3 protein, CDR3 DNA. The D gene is left open where the match is weak. Clone size is stated in some rows and not others, as once, few, many or a class when expanded.

J: TRBJ1-5
size: .
D: .
V: TRBV7-9
CDR3: CASSSARQFNQPQHF
DNA: TGTGCCAGCAGCTCCGCCCGGCAGTTTAATCAGCCCCAGCATTTT

J: TRBJ2-3
size: .
D: TRBD2
V: TRBV7-9
CDR3: CASSDIRPSGSMADTQYF
DNA: TGTGCCAGCAGCGATATCAGGCCTAGCGGGAGTATGGCAGATACGCAGTATTTT

J: TRBJ2-7
size: .
D: .
V: TRBV11-2
CDR3: CASHGRGTSYEQYF
DNA: TGTGCCAGCCACGGGAGAGGGACCTCCTACGAGCAGTACTTC

J: TRBJ2-2
size: .
D: .
V: TRBV9
CDR3: CASSVNSGTGELFF
DNA: TGTGCCAGCAGCGTCAACAGTGGGACCGGGGAGCTGTTTTTT

J: TRBJ1-5
size: .
D: TRBD1
V: TRBV6-5
CDR3: CASSYRAGGIQPQHF
DNA: TGTGCCAGCAGTTACAGGGCAGGGGGCATCCAGCCCCAGCATTTT

J: TRBJ1-1
size: .
D: .
V: TRBV27
CDR3: CASSYTGSTEAFF
DNA: TGTGCCAGCAGTTACACAGGGAGCACTGAAGCTTTCTTT

J: TRBJ1-2
size: .
D: TRBD1
V: TRBV28
CDR3: CASSSVGRREDRADGYTF
DNA: TGTGCCAGCAGTTCGGTGGGACGGCGGGAGGACAGGGCAGATGGCTACACCTTC

J: TRBJ2-3
size: .
D: .
V: TRBV5-1
CDR3: CASSFLEAGDTQYF
DNA: TGCGCCAGCAGCTTTTTGGAGGCCGGGGATACGCAGTATTTT

J: TRBJ2-3
size: .
D: .
V: TRBV7-2
CDR3: CASSPQSTDTQYF
DNA: TGTGCCAGCAGCCCTCAGAGCACAGATACGCAGTATTTT

J: TRBJ2-6
size: .
D: TRBD2
V: TRBV10-3
CDR3: CAAGGGLPLAGANVLTF
DNA: TGTGCCGCCGGGGGGGGACTCCCTTTGGCGGGGGCCAACGTCCTGACTTTC

J: TRBJ2-3
size: .
D: TRBD2
V: TRBV6-1
CDR3: CASSEAAGGVLGTQYF
DNA: TGTGCCAGCAGTGAAGCGGCGGGAGGGGTTCTGGGTACGCAGTATTTT

J: TRBJ2-7
size: .
D: .
V: TRBV20-1
CDR3: CSAKLSYEQYF
DNA: TGCAGTGCAAAGCTCTCCTACGAGCAGTACTTC

J: TRBJ2-7
size: .
D: .
V: TRBV18
CDR3: CASSPGRHSYEQYF
DNA: TGTGCCAGCTCACCTGGACGGCACTCCTACGAGCAGTACTTC

J: TRBJ2-1
size: .
D: .
V: TRBV5-4
CDR3: CASSLGQGSINEQFF
DNA: TGTGCCAGCAGCTTGGGGCAGGGAAGTATTAATGAGCAGTTCTTC

J: TRBJ2-7
size: .
D: TRBD2
V: TRBV29-1
CDR3: CSVELLAGGHYEQYF
DNA: TGCAGCGTTGAATTGCTAGCGGGAGGGCACTACGAGCAGTACTTC

J: TRBJ2-1
size: .
D: .
V: TRBV10-1
CDR3: CASSEQAGVHEQFF
DNA: TGCGCCAGCAGTGAGCAAGCTGGGGTCCATGAGCAGTTCTTC

J: TRBJ1-4
size: .
D: .
V: TRBV4-1
CDR3: CASSQESPTDEKLFF
DNA: TGCGCCAGCAGCCAAGAATCCCCGACGGATGAAAAACTGTTTTTT

J: TRBJ2-7
size: .
D: TRBD1
V: TRBV6-1
CDR3: CASSGGPTGAEQYF
DNA: TGTGCCAGCAGTGGGGGCCCGACAGGGGCCGAGCAGTACTTC

J: TRBJ1-2
size: .
D: .
V: TRBV5-1
CDR3: CASSLGVTGQGYLYGYTF
DNA: TGCGCCAGCAGCTTGGGGGTTACGGGACAAGGATACCTCTATGGCTACACCTTC

J: TRBJ1-1
size: .
D: .
V: TRBV5-1
CDR3: CASSLQQGAEAFF
DNA: TGCGCCAGCAGCTTACAACAGGGCGCCGAAGCTTTCTTT

J: TRBJ2-1
size: .
D: TRBD2
V: TRBV30
CDR3: CAWSLAGGEQFF
DNA: TGTGCCTGGAGCCTAGCGGGAGGCGAGCAGTTCTTC

J: TRBJ2-2
size: .
D: .
V: TRBV10-3
CDR3: CAIRSPGHLSNTGELFF
DNA: TGTGCCATCAGAAGCCCGGGACACCTGTCGAACACCGGGGAGCTGTTTTTT

J: TRBJ1-3
size: .
D: TRBD1
V: TRBV7-9
CDR3: CASSWPGQGSISGNTIYF
DNA: TGTGCCAGCAGCTGGCCGGGACAGGGCTCGATCTCTGGAAACACCATATATTTT

J: TRBJ2-1
size: .
D: .
V: TRBV7-9
CDR3: CASSFSSYNEQFF
DNA: TGTGCCAGCAGCTTTAGCTCCTACAATGAGCAGTTCTTC

J: TRBJ2-1
size: .
D: .
V: TRBV27
CDR3: CASREARYNEQFF
DNA: TGTGCCAGCAGGGAGGCCCGCTACAATGAGCAGTTCTTC

J: TRBJ2-3
size: .
D: TRBD2
V: TRBV5-4
CDR3: CASSLGLAEVGYTQYF
DNA: TGTGCCAGCAGCCTGGGACTAGCGGAGGTCGGATATACGCAGTATTTT

J: TRBJ1-5
size: .
D: .
V: TRBV27
CDR3: CASRYGNQPQHF
DNA: TGTGCCAGCAGGTATGGTAATCAGCCCCAGCATTTT

J: TRBJ2-7
size: .
D: TRBD2
V: TRBV9
CDR3: CASSVAASGSHEQYF
DNA: TGTGCCAGCAGCGTAGCCGCTAGCGGGAGCCACGAGCAGTACTTC

J: TRBJ2-3
size: .
D: TRBD2
V: TRBV27
CDR3: CASSFFREADTQYF
DNA: TGTGCCAGCAGTTTTTTCCGGGAGGCAGATACGCAGTATTTT

J: TRBJ2-1
size: once
D: .
V: TRBV5-1
CDR3: CASSLEREFNEQFF
DNA: TGCGCCAGCAGCTTGGAACGGGAGTTCAATGAGCAGTTCTTC

J: TRBJ2-7
size: .
D: .
V: TRBV28
CDR3: CASSSSGLTYEQYF
DNA: TGTGCCAGCAGTTCAAGCGGGTTAACCTACGAGCAGTACTTC

J: TRBJ1-1
size: .
D: .
V: TRBV5-8
CDR3: CASSFDSYTEAFF
DNA: TGTGCCAGCAGCTTCGACAGTTACACTGAAGCTTTCTTT

J: TRBJ1-1
size: .
D: .
V: TRBV19
CDR3: CASSANRQLVNTEAFF
DNA: TGTGCCAGTAGTGCTAACAGGCAGCTGGTGAACACTGAAGCTTTCTTT

J: TRBJ2-7
size: .
D: TRBD2
V: TRBV5-3
CDR3: CARSEGEGFLYEQYF
DNA: TGTGCCAGAAGCGAAGGGGAGGGGTTCCTTTACGAGCAGTACTTC

J: TRBJ1-2
size: .
D: TRBD1
V: TRBV27
CDR3: CASSFLGTGGVNYGYTF
DNA: TGTGCCAGCAGTTTTCTTGGGACAGGGGGTGTCAACTATGGCTACACCTTC

J: TRBJ1-2
size: .
D: TRBD1
V: TRBV7-6
CDR3: CASSSLDRGALLYGYTF
DNA: TGTGCCAGCAGCTCCTTGGACAGGGGGGCCTTACTCTATGGCTACACCTTC

J: TRBJ2-7
size: .
D: .
V: TRBV19
CDR3: CASSTGTLRTYEQYF
DNA: TGTGCCAGTAGTACAGGGACACTAAGAACCTACGAGCAGTACTTC

J: TRBJ2-7
size: .
D: TRBD1
V: TRBV4-3
CDR3: CASSQVGTGGYEQYF
DNA: TGCGCCAGCAGCCAAGTAGGGACAGGTGGCTACGAGCAGTACTTC

J: TRBJ2-7
size: .
D: .
V: TRBV7-2
CDR3: CASSRGGSYEQYF
DNA: TGTGCCAGCAGCCGCGGCGGATCCTACGAGCAGTACTTC

J: TRBJ2-2
size: .
D: TRBD2
V: TRBV6-6
CDR3: CASRDSSGRLTGELFF
DNA: TGTGCCAGCAGGGATTCTAGCGGGAGGCTGACCGGGGAGCTGTTTTTT

J: TRBJ1-1
size: few
D: .
V: TRBV5-1
CDR3: CASSLETANTEAFF
DNA: TGCGCCAGCAGCTTGGAGACAGCGAACACTGAAGCTTTCTTT

J: TRBJ1-2
size: .
D: .
V: TRBV9
CDR3: CASSVVSGTNYGYTF
DNA: TGTGCCAGCAGCGTGGTTTCAGGGACCAACTATGGCTACACCTTC

J: TRBJ2-2
size: .
D: TRBD1
V: TRBV29-1
CDR3: CSAGKDRVNTGELFF
DNA: TGCAGCGCGGGTAAAGACAGGGTCAACACCGGGGAGCTGTTTTTT

J: TRBJ2-5
size: .
D: TRBD2
V: TRBV7-9
CDR3: CASSFSGTSGYLGQYF
DNA: TGTGCCAGCAGCTTTTCCGGGACTAGCGGATATTTGGGCCAGTACTTC

J: TRBJ2-1
size: .
D: .
V: TRBV28
CDR3: CASSSSGSQFF
DNA: TGTGCCAGCAGTTCGTCGGGAAGCCAGTTCTTC

J: TRBJ2-7
size: .
D: TRBD1
V: TRBV28
CDR3: CASSPGGTVYEQYF
DNA: TGTGCCAGCAGCCCAGGGGGCACAGTCTACGAGCAGTACTTC

J: TRBJ2-2
size: .
D: .
V: TRBV5-4
CDR3: CASSFKGQNTGELFF
DNA: TGTGCCAGCAGCTTCAAAGGTCAGAACACCGGGGAGCTGTTTTTT

J: TRBJ2-7
size: once
D: .
V: TRBV6-1
CDR3: CAAGPGPYEQYF
DNA: TGTGCCGCAGGGCCGGGGCCCTACGAGCAGTACTTC

J: TRBJ2-7
size: .
D: TRBD2
V: TRBV7-8
CDR3: CASSLSSAGVNSYEQYF
DNA: TGTGCCAGCAGCTTATCTTCGGCGGGGGTCAACTCCTACGAGCAGTACTTC

J: TRBJ2-7
size: .
D: .
V: TRBV28
CDR3: CASSFHPGKGEALGQYF
DNA: TGTGCCAGCAGTTTTCACCCAGGCAAGGGTGAGGCTTTGGGGCAGTACTTC

J: TRBJ1-1
size: .
D: .
V: TRBV6-5
CDR3: CASSQGREAFF
DNA: TGTGCCAGCAGCCAGGGGCGGGAAGCTTTCTTT